This T cell receptor (beta chain) appears in the sequencing data of a study of blood T cells in healthy people across ages. Findings of the study overall: Per million T cells, the diversity of TCR beta decreased roughly linearly as age advanced. It was the long-lived donors that had more naive CD4+ cells and higher diversity than aged donors.

The donors, healthy Caucasians from Russia, were aged roughly 6 to 90. Then a second PCR, running roughly 7 to 11 cycles, was carried out with a sample-barcoded 5' primer and a J-beta primer mix. One entry per CDR3 protein results from TCRdb running MiXCR on the 5' RACE reads. The sample has 790,000 or so distinct CDR3 sequences; roughly 56% are singletons. As concerns this clonotype: Its antigen is undetermined.

The germline V and J ends were trimmed by 3 bases and 2 bases, with 13 bases remaining between them. The CDR3 loop spans 15 amino acids. Germline CDR1 reads MNHNS; CDR2 reads SASEGT. The sample comprised blood. The receptor was derived from a man aged 40-49 years in good health. The V call is TRBV6-1, the J call TRBJ1-1, with D possibly being TRBD1 (5 bases). In DNA, the CDR3 is TGTGCCAGCAGTGAGCTACGGGACCTTAACACTGAAGCTTTCTTT. Its translation: CASSELRDLNTEAFF.